Shown below are 4 T cell receptor beta chains from a single sample sequenced in a study of control samples from healthy donors and cancer patients. Assay used: immunoSEQ multiplex PCR; TCRdb lists only in-frame clones, some missing. Of more than 150,000 clones in the sample, about 93% were seen once. Sequencing used blood. These receptors all stem from a woman younger than 45 in good health.

The chain employs TRBV11-2 and TRBJ1-1; D uncertain. The CDR3 is made up of 14 amino acids. Per germline, CDR1 SGHAT and CDR2 FQNNGV. The V gene lost 1 base and the J gene lost 0 bases, with 6 bases spanning the gap. The CDR3 loop is CASSLAEVNTEAFF. CDR3 coding DNA: TGTGCCAGCAGCTTAGCCGAAGTGAACACTGAAGCTTTCTTT.

This chain connects TRBV7-2 to TRBJ1-6; D ambiguous. CDR1 is SGHTA, CDR2 FQGNSA, per germline. With 5 bases removed from V and 10 bases from J, the gap between germline ends came to 12 bases. CDR3 length equals 13 residues. CDR3 bases: TGTGCCAGCAGCGCCCGACATCAGTCACCCCTCCACTTT. It specifies CASSARHQSPLHF.

J is TRBJ1-2 and V is TRBV6-2 or TRBV6-3; 9 nucleotides line up with TRBD1. Germline V gene sequence: CDR1 MNHEY, CDR2 SVGEGT. V lost 6 bases to trimming and J lost 2 bases; unmatched junction nucleotides: 7. The CDR3 spans 15 residues. As DNA, the CDR3 is TGTGCCAGCAGCCCCGACAGGGGGGGAAACTATGGCTACACCTTC. Translated: CASSPDRGGNYGYTF.

The V call is TRBV27, the J call TRBJ2-1, with 13 bases aligning to TRBD2. Germline V gene data show CDR1 as MNHEY and CDR2 as SMNVEV (reference sequence). The CDR3 has 16 amino acids. Trimming took 2 bases from V and 10 from J; bases not matched to a gene: 8. For the CDR3, the DNA is TGTGCCAGCAGTTTAGTAGGGACTAGCGGGAAGGGGGAGCAGTTCTTC. This translates into CASSLVGTSGKGEQFF.